The next 5 T cell receptor beta chains were all read from a single sample in a study of CD8 T cells in Susac syndrome. With random hexamers, roughly 0.45 to 1 ug RNA was reverse transcribed. TCRdb passed the immunoSEQ multiplex PCR reads through MiXCR, listing each CDR3 protein once. Found here are approximately 190,000 distinct CDR3 sequences, 80% to 95% of them singletons; the top ten hold 0.1%. The sequenced sample was CD4+ T cells from PBMCs. The source of these receptors is a human donor in good health.

The chain has TRBV4-1 and TRBJ1-6, with a possible D match to TRBD1 (6 bases). Germline assignment: CDR1 MGHRA and CDR2 YSYEKL. This CDR3 spans 14 amino acids. Deletions cut 3 bases from V and 10 bases from J, with 13 bases between. Here the CDR3 DNA reads TGCGCCAGCAGCCAGGACACAGGGCCCTCACCCCTCCACTTT. Protein sequence: CASSQDTGPSPLHF.

The gene calls are TRBV7-9 and TRBJ2-3; tentatively, D is TRBD2 (7 bases). The CDR3 sequence is 14 residues long. CDR1 and CDR2 from the germline V gene are SEHNR and FQNEAQ (reference sequence). CDR3 in amino acids: CALTKGGVTDTQYF. CDR3 bases: TGTGCTCTCACCAAGGGGGGGGTCACAGATACGCAGTATTTT.

The chain carries TRBV5-6 and TRBJ1-2, with TRBD1 matching 8 bases. V lost 2 bases and J lost 7; bases outside the gene matches: 13. The CDR3 totals 16 residues. The germline CDR1 and CDR2 sequences are SGHDT and YYEEEE. The CDR3 here is CASSFNTRTGRGGYTF. The CDR3 nucleotides read TGTGCCAGCAGCTTCAACACCAGGACAGGGAGAGGTGGCTACACCTTC.

Here the CDR3 DNA reads TGTGCCAGCAGCGGTTCGGGTTCTGGCATTCAGTACTTC. It encodes CASSGSGSGIQYF. V is TRBV9 and J is TRBJ2-4; D not resolved. The V end was cut by 3 bases, the J end by 9 bases, with 13 bases between. Per germline, CDR1 SGDLS and CDR2 YYNGEE. The CDR3 contains 13 residues.

J is TRBJ1-5 and V is TRBV20-1; 7 bases match TRBD1. V gave up 4 bases and J gave up 2 bases; unmatched junction bases: 5. The CDR3 totals 14 residues. Germline assignment: CDR1 DFQATT and CDR2 SNEGSKA (reference sequence). The CDR3 region has the DNA TGCAGTGCTACCGACAGGGCTGGCAATCAGCCCCAGCATTTT. It translates to CSATDRAGNQPQHF.